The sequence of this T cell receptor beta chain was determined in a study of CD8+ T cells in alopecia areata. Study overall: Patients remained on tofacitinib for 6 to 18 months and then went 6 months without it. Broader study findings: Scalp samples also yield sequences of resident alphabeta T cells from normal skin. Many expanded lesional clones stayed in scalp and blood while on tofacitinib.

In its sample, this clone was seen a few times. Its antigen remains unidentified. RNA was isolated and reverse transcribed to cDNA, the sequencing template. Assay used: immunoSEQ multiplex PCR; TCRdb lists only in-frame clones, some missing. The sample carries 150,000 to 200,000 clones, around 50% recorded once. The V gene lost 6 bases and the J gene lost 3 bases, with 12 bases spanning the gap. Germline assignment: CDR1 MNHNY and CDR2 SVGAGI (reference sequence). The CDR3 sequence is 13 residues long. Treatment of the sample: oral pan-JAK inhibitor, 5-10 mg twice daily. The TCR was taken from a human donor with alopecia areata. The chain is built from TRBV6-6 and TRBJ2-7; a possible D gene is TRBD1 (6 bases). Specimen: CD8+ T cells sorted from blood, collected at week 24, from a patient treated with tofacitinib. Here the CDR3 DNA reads TGTGCCAGCAGAGTGGGACAAGGCTACGAGCAGTACTTC. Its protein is CASRVGQGYEQYF.